The present T cell receptor (beta chain) was sequenced within a study of CD8 T cells in Susac syndrome. Whole-study findings and limits: The authors acknowledged that their TCR sequencing and HLA analysis involved a relatively small number of individuals.

Random hexamers served to reverse transcribe roughly 0.45 to 1 ug RNA. TCR beta CDR3 was amplified by immunoSEQ multiplex PCR. This amplification extended across 54 Vbeta and 13 Jbeta segments. TCRdb reprocessed the immunoSEQ multiplex PCR reads with MiXCR, giving one entry per CDR3 protein. The sample records under 350,000 distinct CDR3 sequences, roughly 94% being singletons. On this clonotype itself: Its matching antigen is unknown.

TCR beta sequencing covered blood CD8+ and CD4+ T cells. The CD8+ and CD4+ T cells were isolated magnetically using a negative isolation approach, whereas the TEMRA cells were enriched by FACS. The sequenced sample was CD4+ T cells from PBMCs. The TCR was taken from a human donor with multiple sclerosis.

CDR3 DNA: TGTGCCAGCAGCTCCACTGCGGCAGGGACCGCTTACTTCGAGCAGTACTTC. Translation gives CASSSTAAGTAYFEQYF. The J gene is TRBJ2-7, the V gene TRBV5-6; D is perhaps TRBD1 or TRBD2 (5 bases each). V lost 3 bases and J 6 bases, leaving 25 bases between the germline ends. In germline, CDR1 is SGHDT, CDR2 YYEEEE. The CDR3 is 17 amino acids.